The sequence of this T cell receptor (beta chain) was determined in a study of CD8 T cells in Susac syndrome. V gave up 3 bases and J gave up 4 bases; unmatched junction bases: 8. Germline CDR1 and CDR2: SEHNR and FQNEAQ (reference sequence). The CDR3 has 15 residues. The authors reverse transcribed 0.5 to 1 ug RNA with random hexamers. An immunoSEQ multiplex PCR generated amplified TCR beta CDR3 products spanning 54 Vbeta and 13 Jbeta. MiXCR was run by TCRdb on the immunoSEQ multiplex PCR reads, yielding one entry per CDR3 protein. The table has approximately 130,000 distinct CDR3 sequences, 85% to 95% seen once. From blood CD8+ and CD4+ T cells, the TCR beta chain was sequenced. The control group consisted of healthy donors matched for age and sex. Both CD4+ and CD8+ T cells were negatively isolated, and TEMRA cells underwent FACS enrichment.

This sequence was found in a human donor in good health. Sequencing was performed on CD4+ T cells from PBMCs. The rearrangement joins TRBV7-9 to TRBJ2-5, with 7 bases matching TRBD2. The CDR3 region has the DNA TGTGCCAGCAGCTTGGGAGGGGCTTCTCGAGAGACCCAGTACTTC. Encoded protein: CASSLGGASRETQYF.